Listed below are T cell receptor beta chains from one sample, sequenced in a study of control samples from healthy donors and cancer patients. The table came from immunoSEQ multiplex PCR; TCRdb's copy has only in-frame clones and leaves some out. The sample records about 410,000 clones, roughly 90% being singletons. Sequenced: PBMCs. These TCRs come from a man between 35 and 55 years old with head and neck cancer. Each CDR3 is given with its conserved first and last residue. The order of the fields is clone size, V gene, J gene, D gene, CDR3 DNA, CDR3 protein. The D gene is left open where the match is weak. For some rows the clone size is stated as once, few or many, or as a class when expanded; others skip it.

clone_size: .
v_call: TRBV7-2
j_call: TRBJ1-2
d_call: .
cdr3_nt: TGTGCCAGCAGCTTAGAGGGCAGGAACTATGGCTACACCTTC
cdr3_aa: CASSLEGRNYGYTF

clone_size: .
v_call: TRBV5-1
j_call: TRBJ2-1
d_call: .
cdr3_nt: TGCGCCAGCAGCTTGCAGGGTAACTTGGGGTCCTACAATGAGCAGTTCTTC
cdr3_aa: CASSLQGNLGSYNEQFF

clone_size: .
v_call: TRBV3-1/TRBV3-2
j_call: TRBJ1-5
d_call: .
cdr3_nt: TGTGCCAGCAGCCAAGAGAGGGGGGCGACGGTCCAGCCCCAGCATTTT
cdr3_aa: CASSQERGATVQPQHF

clone_size: .
v_call: TRBV19
j_call: TRBJ2-7
d_call: TRBD1
cdr3_nt: TGTGCCAGTAGTCTCGGCCGGACAGGGCCCCACTACGAGCAGTACTTC
cdr3_aa: CASSLGRTGPHYEQYF

clone_size: .
v_call: TRBV3-1/TRBV3-2
j_call: TRBJ2-7
d_call: .
cdr3_nt: TGTGTCAGCAGCCAAGAGAAGGTGACGGCCTACGAGCAGTACTTC
cdr3_aa: CVSSQEKVTAYEQYF

clone_size: .
v_call: TRBV7-2
j_call: TRBJ2-1
d_call: .
cdr3_nt: TGTGCCAGCAGCTTAGAATCACAATACAATGAGCAGTTCTTC
cdr3_aa: CASSLESQYNEQFF

clone_size: few
v_call: TRBV12-3/TRBV12-4
j_call: TRBJ1-1
d_call: .
cdr3_nt: TGTGCCAGCAGTTTAGAAGGTGAAGCTTTCTTT
cdr3_aa: CASSLEGEAFF

clone_size: .
v_call: TRBV2
j_call: TRBJ2-2
d_call: .
cdr3_nt: TGTGCCAGCAGTGGAATATCGGGGGACCTTTTGAACACCGGGGAGCTGTTTTTT
cdr3_aa: CASSGISGDLLNTGELFF

clone_size: .
v_call: TRBV20-1
j_call: TRBJ1-2
d_call: .
cdr3_nt: TGCAGTGCTTGGGCCTCCTATGGCTACACCTTC
cdr3_aa: CSAWASYGYTF

clone_size: few
v_call: TRBV7-3
j_call: TRBJ1-2
d_call: TRBD1
cdr3_nt: TGTGCCAGCAGCCCGGTCCCGGGACAGGGAGGATATGGCTACACCTTC
cdr3_aa: CASSPVPGQGGYGYTF

clone_size: .
v_call: TRBV5-1
j_call: TRBJ2-7
d_call: .
cdr3_nt: TGCGCCAGCAGCTTCAAGGAGGCGCAAACTCCGTACTTC
cdr3_aa: CASSFKEAQTPYF

clone_size: .
v_call: TRBV13
j_call: TRBJ1-2
d_call: .
cdr3_nt: TGTGCCAGCAGCTTGGGCCGGGGGCGCCCCTATGGCTACACCTTC
cdr3_aa: CASSLGRGRPYGYTF

clone_size: once
v_call: TRBV9
j_call: TRBJ2-1
d_call: TRBD2
cdr3_nt: TGTGCCAGCAGCGTAGAAGGCGGGGGAGAGCAGTTCTTC
cdr3_aa: CASSVEGGGEQFF

clone_size: .
v_call: TRBV7-9
j_call: TRBJ2-3
d_call: TRBD2
cdr3_nt: TGTGCCAGCAGCTCGACTAGCGGGAGGGCCCTTAGAGATACGCAGTATTTT
cdr3_aa: CASSSTSGRALRDTQYF

clone_size: .
v_call: TRBV5-1
j_call: TRBJ2-5
d_call: .
cdr3_nt: TGCGCCAGCGCCCGGTCGGGGGGACAGCCCCAAGAGACCCAGTACTTC
cdr3_aa: CASARSGGQPQETQYF

clone_size: .
v_call: TRBV5-1
j_call: TRBJ2-7
d_call: TRBD1
cdr3_nt: TGCGCCAGCAGCTCGACAGGGGGATCCTACGAGCAGTACTTC
cdr3_aa: CASSSTGGSYEQYF

clone_size: .
v_call: TRBV24-1
j_call: TRBJ2-3
d_call: TRBD2
cdr3_nt: TGTGCCACCAGTGACCCCGGGACTAGCGGAGATACGCAGTATTTT
cdr3_aa: CATSDPGTSGDTQYF

clone_size: .
v_call: TRBV5-4
j_call: TRBJ1-1
d_call: TRBD1
cdr3_nt: TGTGCCAGCCGCCCCGAGACAGGGGGCGGTTCGGCAGCTTTCTTT
cdr3_aa: CASRPETGGGSAAFF